The entry that follows covers one T cell receptor (beta chain) sequence. Reverse transcription of roughly 0.45 to 1 ug RNA was carried out with random hexamers. Across 54 Vbeta and 13 Jbeta, TCR beta CDR3 was amplified with immunoSEQ multiplex PCR. TCRdb reanalysed the immunoSEQ multiplex PCR reads using MiXCR and keeps one entry per CDR3 protein. The sample lists 150,000 to 200,000 distinct CDR3 sequences, around 94% occurring once. The CDR3 has 13 residues. The germline V and J ends were trimmed by 2 bases and 6 bases, with 11 bases remaining between them. Germline-derived CDR1 and CDR2 are DFQATT and SNEGSKA (reference sequence). This entry is derived from a study of CD8 T cells in Susac syndrome.

The sequencing input was CD4+ T cells from PBMCs. The gene calls are TRBV20-1 and TRBJ2-1; perhaps TRBD1 as D (6 bases). The clonotype was recovered from a human donor in good health. The CDR3 sequence is CSARTTGTNEQFF. The CDR3 nucleotides read TGCAGTGCTAGAACGACAGGTACCAATGAGCAGTTCTTC.